A selection of T cell receptor beta chains follows, all from one sample in a study of neoadjuvant anti-PD-1 for oral cavity cancer. Repertoires were generated with immunoSEQ multiplex PCR, while TCRdb's copy carries only in-frame clones and drops some. The sample has approximately 13,000 clones; about 74% are singletons. This specimen was PBMCs, taken after nivolumab (anti-PD-1) treatment. Every receptor here comes from a person between 40 and 85 years old with oral cavity squamous cell carcinoma. The conserved cysteine and the conserved F or W are not part of the CDR3 here. Each record gives: V gene, J gene, CDR3 protein.

v_call: TRBV28; j_call: TRBJ2-5; cdr3_aa: ASKTAGELETQY
v_call: TRBV19; j_call: TRBJ2-1; cdr3_aa: ASSIEGGRAYNEQF
v_call: TRBV4-2; j_call: TRBJ2-5; cdr3_aa: ASSPRKMGETQY
v_call: TRBV7-9; j_call: TRBJ1-1; cdr3_aa: ASSLMSGVAEAF
v_call: TRBV11-2; j_call: TRBJ2-5; cdr3_aa: ASSFGTTGETQY
v_call: TRBV30; j_call: TRBJ1-2; cdr3_aa: AWGPGSGNYGYT
v_call: TRBV7-2; j_call: TRBJ2-7; cdr3_aa: ASSSRLAGVPRLYEQY
v_call: TRBV28; j_call: TRBJ2-3; cdr3_aa: ASSLGLSSTDTQY
v_call: TRBV21-1; j_call: TRBJ2-7; cdr3_aa: ASSKVASGPVEQY
v_call: TRBV30; j_call: TRBJ1-3; cdr3_aa: AWSGDTQGAAGNTIY
v_call: TRBV6-1; j_call: TRBJ1-2; cdr3_aa: ASSLQIFLFVGYT